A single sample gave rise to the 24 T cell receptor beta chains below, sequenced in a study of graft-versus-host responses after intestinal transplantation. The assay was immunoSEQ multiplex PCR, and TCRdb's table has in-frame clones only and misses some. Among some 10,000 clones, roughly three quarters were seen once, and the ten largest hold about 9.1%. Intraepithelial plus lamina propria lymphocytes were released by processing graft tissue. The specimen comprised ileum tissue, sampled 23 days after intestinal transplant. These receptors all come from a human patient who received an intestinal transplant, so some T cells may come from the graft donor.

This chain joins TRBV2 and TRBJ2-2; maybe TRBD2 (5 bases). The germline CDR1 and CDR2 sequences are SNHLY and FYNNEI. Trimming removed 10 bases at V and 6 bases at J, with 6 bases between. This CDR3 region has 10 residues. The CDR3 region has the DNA TGTGCCACCGGGGCCGGGGAGCTGTTTTTT. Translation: CATGAGELFF.

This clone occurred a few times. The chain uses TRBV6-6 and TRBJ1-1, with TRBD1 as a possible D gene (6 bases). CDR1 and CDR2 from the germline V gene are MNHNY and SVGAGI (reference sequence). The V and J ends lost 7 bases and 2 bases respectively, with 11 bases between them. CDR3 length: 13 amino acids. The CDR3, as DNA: TGTGCCAGCACGGGACACCCTAACACTGAAGCTTTCTTT. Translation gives CASTGHPNTEAFF.

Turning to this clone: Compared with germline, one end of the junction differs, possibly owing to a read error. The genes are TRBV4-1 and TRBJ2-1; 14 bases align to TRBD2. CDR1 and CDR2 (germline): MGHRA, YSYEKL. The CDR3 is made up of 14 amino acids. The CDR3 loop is CASSQGLAGDVRIF. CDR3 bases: TGCGCCAGCAGCCAGGGACTAGCGGGAGACGTGCGGATCTTC.

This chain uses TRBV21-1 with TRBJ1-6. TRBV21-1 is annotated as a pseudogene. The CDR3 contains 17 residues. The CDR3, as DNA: TGTGCCAGCAGCAAAGAACGGGGGAGGAAGAATAATTCACCCCTCCACTTT. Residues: CASSKERGRKNNSPLHF.

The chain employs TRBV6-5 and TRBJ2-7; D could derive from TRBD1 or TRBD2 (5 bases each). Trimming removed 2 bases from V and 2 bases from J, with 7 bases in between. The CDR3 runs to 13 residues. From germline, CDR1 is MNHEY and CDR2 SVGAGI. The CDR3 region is CASSYGDAYEQYF. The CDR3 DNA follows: TGTGCCAGCAGTTACGGGGACGCCTACGAGCAGTACTTC.

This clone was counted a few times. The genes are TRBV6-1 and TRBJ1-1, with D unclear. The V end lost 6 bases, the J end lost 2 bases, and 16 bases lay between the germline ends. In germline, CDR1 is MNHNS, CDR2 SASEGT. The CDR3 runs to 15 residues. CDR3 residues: CASRHFSTGNTEAFF. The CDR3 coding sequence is TGTGCCAGCAGGCATTTCTCAACCGGTAACACTGAAGCTTTCTTT.

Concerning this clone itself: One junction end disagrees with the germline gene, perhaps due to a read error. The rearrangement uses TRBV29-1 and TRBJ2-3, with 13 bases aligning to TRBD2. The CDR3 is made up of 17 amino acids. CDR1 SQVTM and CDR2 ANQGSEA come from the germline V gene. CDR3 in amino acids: CSVGATSGRPGTDTRYF. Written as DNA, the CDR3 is TGCAGCGTTGGGGCGACTAGCGGGAGGCCGGGGACAGATACGCGGTATTTT.

The CDR3 region has the DNA TGTGCCATCATCGTCGGGACAGGGTTAGCTTTCTTT. Translating gives CAIIVGTGLAFF. The chain recombines TRBV10-3 with TRBJ1-1; 9 positions agree with TRBD1. CDR1 ENHRY and CDR2 SYGVKD come from the germline V gene. The CDR3 length is 12 residues. With 7 bases clipped from V and 10 bases from J, the junction kept 7 bases outside the gene matches.

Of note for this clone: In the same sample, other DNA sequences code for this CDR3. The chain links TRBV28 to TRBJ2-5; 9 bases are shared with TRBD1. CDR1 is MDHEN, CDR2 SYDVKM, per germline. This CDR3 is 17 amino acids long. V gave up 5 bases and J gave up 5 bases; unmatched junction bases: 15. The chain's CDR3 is CASSPLGTGPWGETQYF. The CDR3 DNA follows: TGTGCCAGCAGTCCCCTGGGGACAGGGCCGTGGGGGGAGACCCAGTACTTC. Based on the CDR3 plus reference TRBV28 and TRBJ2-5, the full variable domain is DVKVTQSSRYLVKRTGEKVFLECVQDMDHENMFWYRQDPGLGLRLIYFSYDVKMKEKGDIPEGYSVSREKKERFSLILESASTNQTSMYLCASSPLGTGPWGETQYFGPGTRLLVL.

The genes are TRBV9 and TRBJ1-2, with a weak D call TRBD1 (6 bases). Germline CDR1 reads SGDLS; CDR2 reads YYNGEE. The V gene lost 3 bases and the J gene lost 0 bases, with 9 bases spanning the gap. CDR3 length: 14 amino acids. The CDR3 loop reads CASSAWTANYGYTF. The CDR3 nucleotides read TGTGCCAGCAGCGCATGGACAGCTAACTATGGCTACACCTTC.

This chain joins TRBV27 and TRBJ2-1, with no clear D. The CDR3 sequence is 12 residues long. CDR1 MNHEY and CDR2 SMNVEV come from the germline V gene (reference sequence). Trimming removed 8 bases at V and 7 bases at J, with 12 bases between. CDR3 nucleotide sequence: TGTGCCAGCCGCTCCCGAGGAAATGAGCAGTTCTTC. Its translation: CASRSRGNEQFF.

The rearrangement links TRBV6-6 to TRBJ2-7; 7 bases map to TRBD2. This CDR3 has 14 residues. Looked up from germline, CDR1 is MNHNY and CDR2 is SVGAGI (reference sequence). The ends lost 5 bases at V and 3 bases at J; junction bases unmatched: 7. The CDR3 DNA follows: TGTGCCAGCAGTCTAGGGGAGGGTTACTACGAGCAGTACTTC. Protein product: CASSLGEGYYEQYF.

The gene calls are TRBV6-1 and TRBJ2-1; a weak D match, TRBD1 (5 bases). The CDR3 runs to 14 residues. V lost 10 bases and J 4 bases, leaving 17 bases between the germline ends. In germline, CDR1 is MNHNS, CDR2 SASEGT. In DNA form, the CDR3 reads TGTGCCACAAACAGGTTCTCTACGTACAATGAGCAGTTCTTC. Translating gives CATNRFSTYNEQFF.

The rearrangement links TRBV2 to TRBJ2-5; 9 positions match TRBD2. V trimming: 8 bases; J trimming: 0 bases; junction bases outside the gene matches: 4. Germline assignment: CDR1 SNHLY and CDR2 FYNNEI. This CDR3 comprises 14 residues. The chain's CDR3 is CASAGTSHQETQYF. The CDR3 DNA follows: TGTGCCAGCGCCGGGACTAGCCACCAAGAGACCCAGTACTTC. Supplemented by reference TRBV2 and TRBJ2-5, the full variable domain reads EPEVTQTPSHQVTQMGQEVILRCVPISNHLYFYWYRQILGQKVEFLVSFYNNEISEKSEIFDDQFSVERPDGSNFTLKIRSTKLEDSAMYFCASAGTSHQETQYFGPGTRLLVL.

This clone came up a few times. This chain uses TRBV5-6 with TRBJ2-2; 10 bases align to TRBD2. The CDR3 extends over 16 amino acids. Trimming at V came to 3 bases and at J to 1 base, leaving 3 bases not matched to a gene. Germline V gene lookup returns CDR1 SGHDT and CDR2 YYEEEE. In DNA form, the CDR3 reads TGTGCCAGCAGCTCGTGGACTAGCGGGAACACCGGGGAGCTGTTTTTT. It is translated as CASSSWTSGNTGELFF.

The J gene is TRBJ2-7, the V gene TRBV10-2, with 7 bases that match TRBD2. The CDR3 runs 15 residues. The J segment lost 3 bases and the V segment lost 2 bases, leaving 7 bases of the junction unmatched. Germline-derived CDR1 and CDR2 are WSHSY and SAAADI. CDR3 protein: CASSEIPSGNYEQYF. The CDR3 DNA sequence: TGCGCCAGCAGTGAGATCCCTAGCGGAAACTACGAGCAGTACTTC.

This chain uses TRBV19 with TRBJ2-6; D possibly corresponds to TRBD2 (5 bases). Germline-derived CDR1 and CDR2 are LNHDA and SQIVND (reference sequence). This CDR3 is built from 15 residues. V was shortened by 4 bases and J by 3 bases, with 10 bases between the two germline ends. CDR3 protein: CASSTVTSGANVLTF. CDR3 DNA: TGTGCCAGTAGTACCGTAACTAGTGGGGCCAACGTCCTGACTTTC.

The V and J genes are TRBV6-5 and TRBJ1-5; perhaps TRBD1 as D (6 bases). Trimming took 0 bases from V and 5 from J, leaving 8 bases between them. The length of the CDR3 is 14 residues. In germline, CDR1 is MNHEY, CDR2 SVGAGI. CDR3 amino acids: CASSYSEGDQPQHF. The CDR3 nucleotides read TGTGCCAGCAGTTACTCGGAGGGGGATCAGCCCCAGCATTTT.

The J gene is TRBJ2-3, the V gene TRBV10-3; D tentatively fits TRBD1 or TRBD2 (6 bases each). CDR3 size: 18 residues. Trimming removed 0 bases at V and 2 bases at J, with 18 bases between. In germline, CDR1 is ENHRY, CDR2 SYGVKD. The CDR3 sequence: CAISESTGAGIFTDTQYF. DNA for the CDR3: TGTGCCATCAGTGAGTCCACGGGGGCAGGAATTTTCACAGATACGCAGTATTTT.

DNA of the CDR3: TGTGCCAGCAGCTTTGACAGGGGGGCCGAGCAGTACTTC. Its translation is CASSFDRGAEQYF. This chain connects TRBV5-6 to TRBJ2-7, with 9 positions matching TRBD1. Losses at the gene ends were 2 bases for V and 6 bases for J; bases not matched to a gene: 3. CDR1 and CDR2 from the germline V gene are SGHDT and YYEEEE. This CDR3 is 13 amino acids long.

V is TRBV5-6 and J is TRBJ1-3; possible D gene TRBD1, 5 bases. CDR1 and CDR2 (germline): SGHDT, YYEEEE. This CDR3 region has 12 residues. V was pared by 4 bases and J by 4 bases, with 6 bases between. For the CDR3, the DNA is TGTGCCAGCAGCCGGACAGGAAACACCATATATTTT. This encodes CASSRTGNTIYF.

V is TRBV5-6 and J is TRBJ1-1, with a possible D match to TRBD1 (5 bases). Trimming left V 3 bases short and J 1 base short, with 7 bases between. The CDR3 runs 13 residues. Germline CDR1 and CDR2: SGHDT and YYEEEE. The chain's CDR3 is CASSYTGNTEAFF. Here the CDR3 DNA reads TGTGCCAGCAGCTATACAGGGAACACTGAAGCTTTCTTT.

In DNA, the CDR3 is TGTGCCAGCAGCTCCCGGACAGACTACGAGCAGTACTTC. It translates to CASSSRTDYEQYF. This rearrangement joins TRBV11-3 to TRBJ2-7; D is perhaps TRBD1 (6 bases). The CDR3 length is 13 residues. CDR1 is SGHNT, CDR2 YENEEA, per germline. V was trimmed by 4 bases and J by 3 bases, leaving 10 bases between them.

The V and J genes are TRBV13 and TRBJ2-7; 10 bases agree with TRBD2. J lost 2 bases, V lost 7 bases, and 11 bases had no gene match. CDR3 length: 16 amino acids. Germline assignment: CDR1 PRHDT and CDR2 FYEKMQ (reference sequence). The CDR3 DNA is TGTGCCAGCACAATAGCGGGAGGCCCCACCCCCTACGAGCAGTACTTC. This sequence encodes CASTIAGGPTPYEQYF.